Sequencing of this T cell receptor beta chain was carried out in a study of blood T cell repertoires in COVID-19. The data were produced by immunoSEQ multiplex PCR, yet TCRdb's version contains in-frame clones alone and is incomplete. The sample lists more than 95,000 clones, about 85% occurring once. J gave up 6 bases and V 1 base, and 2 bases lay outside the gene matches. The CDR3 is made up of 14 amino acids. Germline CDR1 is SGHRS and CDR2 is YFSETQ. The chain is built from TRBV5-1 and TRBJ2-3, with 10 bases identical to TRBD2. The source is a man in his forties or fifties in a cohort sampled during active COVID-19. Sequenced: peripheral blood. Written as DNA, the CDR3 is TGCGCCAGCAGCTTGACTAGCGGGGAGGATACGCAGTATTTT. This translates into CASSLTSGEDTQYF.